This T cell receptor beta chain was captured by sequencing in a study of regulatory T cells in long-lasting Graves disease. Time point here: persistent/refractory GD, antithyroid drugs over 5 years with positive TRAb. The TCR library was prepared using RNA isolated from PBMCs. The study's findings and limits: It was in persistent disease that TRBV28, TRBJ1-2 and TRBJ2-5 were favored. Samples came from peripheral blood alone, without thyroid tissue. Persistent Graves' disease cases displayed lower TCR diversity than newly diagnosed ones.

This CDR3 spans 14 amino acids. V lost 5 bases, J lost 1 base, and 11 bases lay in between. The authors built TCR beta libraries using iRepertoire HTBI primers and Arm-PCR of CDR3 regions. One entry per CDR3 protein, called by TCRdb with MiXCR from the multiplex PCR reads. The sample has approximately 400,000 distinct CDR3 sequences, 20% to 25% seen once; the top ten hold about 27%. This clonotype was recorded at least ten times. The antigen is not known. The chain carries TRBV12-3 or TRBV12-4 and TRBJ1-1; the D is unclear. Here the sequenced sample was peripheral blood mononuclear cells (PBMCs), taken when the disease was refractory, from a patient treated with antithyroid drugs. This receptor was taken from a female donor with Graves disease. CDR3 in DNA: TGTGCCAGCAGTCCGCCGCCAACGAACACTGAAGCTTTCTTT. Translation gives CASSPPPTNTEAFF.